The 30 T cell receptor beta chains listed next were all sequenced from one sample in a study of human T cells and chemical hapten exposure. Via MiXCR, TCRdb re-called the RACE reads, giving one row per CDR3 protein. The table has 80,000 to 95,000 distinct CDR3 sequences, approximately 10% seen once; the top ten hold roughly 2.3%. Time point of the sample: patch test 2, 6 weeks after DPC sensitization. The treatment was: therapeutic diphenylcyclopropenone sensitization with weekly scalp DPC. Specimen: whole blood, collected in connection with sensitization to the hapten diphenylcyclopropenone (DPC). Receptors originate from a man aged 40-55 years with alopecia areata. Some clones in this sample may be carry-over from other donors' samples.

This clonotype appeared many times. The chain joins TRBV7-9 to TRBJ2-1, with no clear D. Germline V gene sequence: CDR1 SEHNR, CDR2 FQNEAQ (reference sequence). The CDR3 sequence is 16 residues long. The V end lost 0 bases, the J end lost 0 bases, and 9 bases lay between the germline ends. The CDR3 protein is CASSLAGGFSYNEQFF. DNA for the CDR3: TGTGCCAGCAGCTTAGCTGGCGGTTTCTCCTACAATGAGCAGTTCTTC.

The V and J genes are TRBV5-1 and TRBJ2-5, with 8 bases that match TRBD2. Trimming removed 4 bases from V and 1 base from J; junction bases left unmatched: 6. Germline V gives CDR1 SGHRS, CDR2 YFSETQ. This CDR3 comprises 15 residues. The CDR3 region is CASSVHRGGQETQYF. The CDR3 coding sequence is TGCGCCAGCAGCGTCCACCGGGGGGGCCAAGAGACCCAGTACTTC.

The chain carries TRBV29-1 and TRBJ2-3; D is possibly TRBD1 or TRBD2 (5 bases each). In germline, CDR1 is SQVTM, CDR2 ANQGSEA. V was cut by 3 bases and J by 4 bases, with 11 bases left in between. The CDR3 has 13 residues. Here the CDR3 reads CSVDGRGPDTQYF. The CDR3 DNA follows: TGCAGCGTTGACGGAAGGGGACCAGATACGCAGTATTTT.

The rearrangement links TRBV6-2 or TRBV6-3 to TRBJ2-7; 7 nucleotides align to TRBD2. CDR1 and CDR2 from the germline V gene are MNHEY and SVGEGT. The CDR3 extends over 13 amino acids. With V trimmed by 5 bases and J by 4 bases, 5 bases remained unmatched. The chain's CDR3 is CASSPDGRYEQYV. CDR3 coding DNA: TGTGCCAGCAGTCCGGACGGGAGGTACGAGCAGTACGTC.

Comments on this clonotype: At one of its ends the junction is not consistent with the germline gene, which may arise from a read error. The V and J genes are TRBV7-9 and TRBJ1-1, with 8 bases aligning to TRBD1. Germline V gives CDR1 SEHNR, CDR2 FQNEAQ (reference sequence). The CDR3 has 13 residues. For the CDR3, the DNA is TGTGCCAGCAGTCGGACAGGGAACGCTGAAGCTTTCTTT. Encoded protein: CASSRTGNAEAFF.

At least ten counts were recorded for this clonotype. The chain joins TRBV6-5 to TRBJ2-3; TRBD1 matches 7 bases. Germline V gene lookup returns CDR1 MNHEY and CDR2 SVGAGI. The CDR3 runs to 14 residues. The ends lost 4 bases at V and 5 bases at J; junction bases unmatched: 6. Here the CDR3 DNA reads TGTGCCAGCAGTTCTGACAGGGCCATAGATACGCAGTATTTT. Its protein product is CASSSDRAIDTQYF.

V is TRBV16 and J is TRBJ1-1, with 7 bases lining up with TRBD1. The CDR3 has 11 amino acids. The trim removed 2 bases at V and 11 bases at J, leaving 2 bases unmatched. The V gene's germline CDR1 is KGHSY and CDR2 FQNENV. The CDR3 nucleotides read TGTGCCAGCAGCCAACAGGGGGGCGCTTTCTTT. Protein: CASSQQGGAFF.

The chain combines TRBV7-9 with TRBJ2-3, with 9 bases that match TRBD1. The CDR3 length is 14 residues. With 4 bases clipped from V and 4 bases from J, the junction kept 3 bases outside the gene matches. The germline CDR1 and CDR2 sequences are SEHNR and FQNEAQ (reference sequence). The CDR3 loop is CASSSDRGADTQYF. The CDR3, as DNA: TGTGCCAGCAGCTCGGACAGGGGAGCAGATACGCAGTATTTT.

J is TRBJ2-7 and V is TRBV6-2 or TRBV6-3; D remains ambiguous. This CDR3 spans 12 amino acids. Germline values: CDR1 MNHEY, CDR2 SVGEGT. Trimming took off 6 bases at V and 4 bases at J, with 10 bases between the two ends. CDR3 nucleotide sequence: TGTGCCAGCAGATTCCTCGGGTACGAGCAGTACTTC. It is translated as CASRFLGYEQYF.

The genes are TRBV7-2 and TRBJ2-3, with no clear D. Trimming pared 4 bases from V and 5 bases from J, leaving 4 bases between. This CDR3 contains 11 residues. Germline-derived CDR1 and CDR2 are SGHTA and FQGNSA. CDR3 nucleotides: TGTGCCAGCAGCTCAGTAGATACGCAGTATTTT. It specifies CASSSVDTQYF.

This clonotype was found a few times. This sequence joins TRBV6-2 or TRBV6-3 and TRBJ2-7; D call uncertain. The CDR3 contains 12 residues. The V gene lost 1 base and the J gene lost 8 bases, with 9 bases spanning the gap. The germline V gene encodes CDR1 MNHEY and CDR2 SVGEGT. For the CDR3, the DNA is TGTGCCAGCAGTTACTTGACTGGCCAGCAGTACTTC. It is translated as CASSYLTGQQYF.

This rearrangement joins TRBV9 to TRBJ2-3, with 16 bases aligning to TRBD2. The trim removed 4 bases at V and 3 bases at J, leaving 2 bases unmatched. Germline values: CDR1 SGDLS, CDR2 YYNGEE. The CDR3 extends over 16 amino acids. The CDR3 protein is CASSPGLAGGTDTQYF. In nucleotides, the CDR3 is TGTGCCAGCAGCCCGGGACTAGCGGGAGGGACAGATACGCAGTATTTT. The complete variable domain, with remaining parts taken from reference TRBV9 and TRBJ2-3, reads DSGVTQTPKHLITATGQRVTLRCSPRSGDLSVYWYQQSLDQGLQFLIQYYNGEERAKGNILERFSAQQFPDLHSELNLSSLELGDSALYFCASSPGLAGGTDTQYFGPGTRLTVL.

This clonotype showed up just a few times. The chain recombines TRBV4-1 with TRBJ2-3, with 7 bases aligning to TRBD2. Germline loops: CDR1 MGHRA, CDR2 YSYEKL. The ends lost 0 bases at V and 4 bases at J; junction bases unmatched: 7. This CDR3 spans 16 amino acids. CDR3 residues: CASSQDRGRASDTQYF. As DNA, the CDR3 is TGCGCCAGCAGCCAAGATCGGGGGAGGGCCTCAGATACGCAGTATTTT.

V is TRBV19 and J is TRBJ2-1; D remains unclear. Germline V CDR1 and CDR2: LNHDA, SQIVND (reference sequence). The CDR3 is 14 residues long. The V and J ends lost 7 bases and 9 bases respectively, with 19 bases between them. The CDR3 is CASKSLSSHGEQFF. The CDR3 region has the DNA TGTGCCAGTAAGAGCCTTTCCTCACACGGTGAGCAGTTCTTC.

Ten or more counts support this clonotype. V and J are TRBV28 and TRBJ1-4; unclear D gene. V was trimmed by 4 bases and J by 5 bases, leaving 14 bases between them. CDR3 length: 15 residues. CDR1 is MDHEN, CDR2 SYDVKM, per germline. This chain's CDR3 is CASSSPPSINEKLFF. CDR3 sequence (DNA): TGTGCCAGCAGTTCCCCGCCGTCGATAAATGAAAAACTGTTTTTT.

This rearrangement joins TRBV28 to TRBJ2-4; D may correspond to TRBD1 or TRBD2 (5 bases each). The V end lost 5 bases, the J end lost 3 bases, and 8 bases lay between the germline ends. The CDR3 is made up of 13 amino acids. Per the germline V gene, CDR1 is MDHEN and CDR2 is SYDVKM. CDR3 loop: CASSVGDKNIQYF. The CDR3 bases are TGTGCCAGCAGTGTGGGGGACAAAAACATTCAGTACTTC.

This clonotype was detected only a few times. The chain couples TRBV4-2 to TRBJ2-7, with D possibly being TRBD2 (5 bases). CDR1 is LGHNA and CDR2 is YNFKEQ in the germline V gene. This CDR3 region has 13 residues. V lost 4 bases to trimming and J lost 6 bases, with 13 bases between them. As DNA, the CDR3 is TGTGCCAGCAGCCGAACGCCGGGAAGCGAGCAGTACGTC. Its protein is CASSRTPGSEQYV.

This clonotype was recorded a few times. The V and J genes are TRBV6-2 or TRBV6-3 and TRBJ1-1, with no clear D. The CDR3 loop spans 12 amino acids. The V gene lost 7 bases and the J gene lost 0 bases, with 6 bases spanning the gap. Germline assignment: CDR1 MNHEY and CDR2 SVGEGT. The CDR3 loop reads CASTRMNTEAFF. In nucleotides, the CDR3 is TGTGCCAGCACCCGGATGAACACTGAAGCTTTCTTT.

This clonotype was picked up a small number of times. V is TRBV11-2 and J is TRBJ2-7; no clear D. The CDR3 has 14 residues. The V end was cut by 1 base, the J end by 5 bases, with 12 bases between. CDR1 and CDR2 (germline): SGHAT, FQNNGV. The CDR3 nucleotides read TGTGCCAGCAGCTTAGCTCCCTACGGCGACGAGCAGTACGTC. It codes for CASSLAPYGDEQYV.

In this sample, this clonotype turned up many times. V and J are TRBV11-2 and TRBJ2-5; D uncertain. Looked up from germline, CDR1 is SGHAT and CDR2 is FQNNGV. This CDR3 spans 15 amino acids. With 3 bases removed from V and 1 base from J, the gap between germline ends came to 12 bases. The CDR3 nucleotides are TGTGCCAGCAGCTTGAATAGGGCGGTCCAAGAGACCCAGTACTTC. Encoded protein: CASSLNRAVQETQYF.

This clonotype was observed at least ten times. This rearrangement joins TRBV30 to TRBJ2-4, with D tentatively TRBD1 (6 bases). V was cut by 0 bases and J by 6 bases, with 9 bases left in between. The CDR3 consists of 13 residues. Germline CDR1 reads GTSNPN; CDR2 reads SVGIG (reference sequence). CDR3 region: CAWSVAGANIQYF. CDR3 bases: TGTGCCTGGAGTGTAGCAGGGGCAAACATTCAGTACTTC.

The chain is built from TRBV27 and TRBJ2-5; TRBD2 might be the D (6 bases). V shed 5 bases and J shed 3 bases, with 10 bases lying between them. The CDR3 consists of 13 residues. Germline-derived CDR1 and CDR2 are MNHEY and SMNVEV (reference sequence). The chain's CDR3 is CASSPGSEETQYF. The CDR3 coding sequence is TGTGCCAGCAGTCCCGGGAGCGAAGAGACCCAGTACTTC.

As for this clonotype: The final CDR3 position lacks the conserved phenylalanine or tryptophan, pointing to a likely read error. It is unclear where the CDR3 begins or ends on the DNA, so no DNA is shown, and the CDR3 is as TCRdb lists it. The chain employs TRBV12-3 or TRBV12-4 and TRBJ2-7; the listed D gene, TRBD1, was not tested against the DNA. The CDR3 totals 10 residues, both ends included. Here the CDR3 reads CASRGSLSDD.

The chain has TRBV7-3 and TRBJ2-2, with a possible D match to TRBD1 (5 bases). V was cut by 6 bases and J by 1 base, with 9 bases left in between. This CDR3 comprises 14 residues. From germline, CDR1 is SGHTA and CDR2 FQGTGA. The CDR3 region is CASRAGKNTGELFF. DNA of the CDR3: TGTGCCAGCAGGGCAGGGAAGAACACCGGGGAGCTGTTTTTT.

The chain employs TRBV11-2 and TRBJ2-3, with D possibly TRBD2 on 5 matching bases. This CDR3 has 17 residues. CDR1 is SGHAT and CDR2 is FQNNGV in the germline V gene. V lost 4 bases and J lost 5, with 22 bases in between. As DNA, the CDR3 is TGTGCCAGCAGCTCCCGCCCCCGGGCCCGTCGGGGAGATACGCAGTATTTT. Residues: CASSSRPRARRGDTQYF.

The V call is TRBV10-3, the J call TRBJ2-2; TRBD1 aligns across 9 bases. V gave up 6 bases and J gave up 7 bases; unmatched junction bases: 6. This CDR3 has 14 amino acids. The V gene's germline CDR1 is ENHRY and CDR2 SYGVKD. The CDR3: CAIRAGQGDGELFF. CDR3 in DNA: TGTGCCATCAGGGCGGGACAGGGTGACGGGGAGCTGTTTTTT.

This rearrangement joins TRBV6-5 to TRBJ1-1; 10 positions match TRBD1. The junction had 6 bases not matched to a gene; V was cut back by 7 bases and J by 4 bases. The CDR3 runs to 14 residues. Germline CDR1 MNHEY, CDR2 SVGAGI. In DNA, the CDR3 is TGTGCCAGCACGACGGGACAGGGGAGCACTGAAGCTTTCTTT. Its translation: CASTTGQGSTEAFF.

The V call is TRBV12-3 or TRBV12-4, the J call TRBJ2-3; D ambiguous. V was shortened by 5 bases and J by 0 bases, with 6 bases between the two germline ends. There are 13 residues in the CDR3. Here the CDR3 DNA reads TGTGCCAGCAGTATCCTAAGCACAGATACGCAGTATTTT. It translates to CASSILSTDTQYF.

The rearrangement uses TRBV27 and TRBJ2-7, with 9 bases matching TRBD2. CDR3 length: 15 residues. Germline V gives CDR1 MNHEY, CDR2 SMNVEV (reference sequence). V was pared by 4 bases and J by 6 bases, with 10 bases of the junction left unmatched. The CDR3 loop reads CASSSSGIYVREQYV. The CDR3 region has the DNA TGTGCCAGCAGTTCTAGCGGGATTTACGTTCGCGAGCAGTACGTC.

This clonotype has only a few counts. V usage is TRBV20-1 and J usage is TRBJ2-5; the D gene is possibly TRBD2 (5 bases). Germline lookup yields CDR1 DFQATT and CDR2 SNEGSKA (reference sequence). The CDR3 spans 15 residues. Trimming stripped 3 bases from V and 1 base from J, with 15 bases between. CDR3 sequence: CSARSPSGFQETQYF. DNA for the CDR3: TGCAGTGCTAGGTCTCCGAGCGGTTTCCAAGAGACCCAGTACTTC.